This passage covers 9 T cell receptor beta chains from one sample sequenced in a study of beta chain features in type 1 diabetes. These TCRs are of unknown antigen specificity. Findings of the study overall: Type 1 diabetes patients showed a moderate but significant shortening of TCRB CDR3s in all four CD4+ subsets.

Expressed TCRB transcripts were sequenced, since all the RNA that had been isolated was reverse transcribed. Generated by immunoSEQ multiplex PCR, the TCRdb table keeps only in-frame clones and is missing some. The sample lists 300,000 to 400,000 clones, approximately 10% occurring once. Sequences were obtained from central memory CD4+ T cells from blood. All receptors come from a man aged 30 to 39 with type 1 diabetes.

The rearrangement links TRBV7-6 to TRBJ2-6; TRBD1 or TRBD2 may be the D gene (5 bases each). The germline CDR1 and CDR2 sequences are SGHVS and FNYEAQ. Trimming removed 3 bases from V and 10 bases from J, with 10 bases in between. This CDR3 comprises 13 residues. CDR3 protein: CASSFGASNVLTF. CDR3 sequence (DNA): TGTGCCAGCAGCTTCGGGGCAAGTAACGTCCTGACTTTC. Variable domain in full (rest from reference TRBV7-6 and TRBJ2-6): GAGVSQSPRYKVTKRGQDVALRCDPISGHVSLYWYRQALGQGPEFLTYFNYEAQQDKSGLPNDRFSAERPEGSISTLTIQRTEQRDSAMYRCASSFGASNVLTFGAGSRLTVL.

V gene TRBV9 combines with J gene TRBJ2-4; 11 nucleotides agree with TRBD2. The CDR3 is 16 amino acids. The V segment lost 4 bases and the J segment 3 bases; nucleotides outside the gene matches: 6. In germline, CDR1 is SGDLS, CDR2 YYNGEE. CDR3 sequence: CASSPPGTSGKNIQYF. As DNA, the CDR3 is TGTGCCAGCAGCCCTCCCGGGACTAGCGGCAAAAACATTCAGTACTTC.

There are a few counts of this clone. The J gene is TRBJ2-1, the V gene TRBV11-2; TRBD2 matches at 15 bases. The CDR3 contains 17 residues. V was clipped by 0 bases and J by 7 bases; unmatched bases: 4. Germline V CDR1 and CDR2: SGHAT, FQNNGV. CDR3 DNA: TGTGCCAGCAGCTTAGATGGACTAGCGGGGGGGCGGAATGAGCAGTTCTTC. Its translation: CASSLDGLAGGRNEQFF.

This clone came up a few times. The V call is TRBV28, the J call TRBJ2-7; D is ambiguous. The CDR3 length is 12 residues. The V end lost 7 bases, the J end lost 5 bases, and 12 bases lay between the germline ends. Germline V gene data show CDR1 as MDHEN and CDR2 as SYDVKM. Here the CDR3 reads CASKVDGDEQYF. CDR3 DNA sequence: TGTGCCAGCAAAGTGGACGGAGACGAGCAGTACTTC.

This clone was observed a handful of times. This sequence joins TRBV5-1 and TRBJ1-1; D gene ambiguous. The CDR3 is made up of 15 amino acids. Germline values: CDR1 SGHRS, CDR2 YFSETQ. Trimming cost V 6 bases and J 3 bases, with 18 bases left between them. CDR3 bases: TGCGCCAGCACCCTAATGACGGGTGGGGACACTGAAGCTTTCTTT. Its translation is CASTLMTGGDTEAFF.

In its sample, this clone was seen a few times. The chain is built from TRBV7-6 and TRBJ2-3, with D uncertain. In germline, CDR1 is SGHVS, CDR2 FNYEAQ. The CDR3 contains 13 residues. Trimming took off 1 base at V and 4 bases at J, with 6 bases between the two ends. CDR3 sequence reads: CASSLVWADTQYF. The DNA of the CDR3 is TGTGCCAGCAGCTTAGTTTGGGCAGATACGCAGTATTTT. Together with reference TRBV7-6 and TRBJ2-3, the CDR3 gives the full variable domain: GAGVSQSPRYKVTKRGQDVALRCDPISGHVSLYWYRQALGQGPEFLTYFNYEAQQDKSGLPNDRFSAERPEGSISTLTIQRTEQRDSAMYRCASSLVWADTQYFGPGTRLTVL.

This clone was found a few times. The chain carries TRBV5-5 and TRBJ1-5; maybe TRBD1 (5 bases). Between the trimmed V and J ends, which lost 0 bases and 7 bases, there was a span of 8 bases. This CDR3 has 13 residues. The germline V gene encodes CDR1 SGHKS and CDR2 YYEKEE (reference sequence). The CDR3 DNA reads TGTGCCAGCAGCTTGGAATGGGGGCAGCCCCAGCATTTT. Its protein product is CASSLEWGQPQHF. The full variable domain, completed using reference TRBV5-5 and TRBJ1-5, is DAGVTQSPTHLIKTRGQQVTLRCSPISGHKSVSWYQQVLGQGPQFIFQYYEKEERGRGNFPDRFSARQFPNYSSELNVNALLLGDSALYLCASSLEWGQPQHFGDGTRLSIL.

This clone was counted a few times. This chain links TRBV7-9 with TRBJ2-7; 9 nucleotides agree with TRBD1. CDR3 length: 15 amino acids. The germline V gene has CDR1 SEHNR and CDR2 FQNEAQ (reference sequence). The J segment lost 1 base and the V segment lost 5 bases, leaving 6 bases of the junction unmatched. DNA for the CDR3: TGTGCCAGCAGCCGAGACAGGGGGATTTCCTACGAGCAGTACTTC. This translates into CASSRDRGISYEQYF. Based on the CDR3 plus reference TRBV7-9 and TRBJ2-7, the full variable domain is DTGVSQNPRHKITKRGQNVTFRCDPISEHNRLYWYRQTLGQGPEFLTYFQNEAQLEKSRLLSDRFSAERPKGSFSTLEIQRTEQGDSAMYLCASSRDRGISYEQYFGPGTRLTVT.

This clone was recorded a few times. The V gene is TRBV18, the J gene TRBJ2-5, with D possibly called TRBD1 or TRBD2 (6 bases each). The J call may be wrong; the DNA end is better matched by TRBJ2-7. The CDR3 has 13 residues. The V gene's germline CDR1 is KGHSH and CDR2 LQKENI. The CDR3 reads CASSPLRGPEQYF. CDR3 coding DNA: TGTGCCAGCTCACCCCTCCGGGGGCCCGAGCAGTACTTC.